The 29 T cell receptor beta chains reported below all come from one sample, sequenced in a study of T-cell reconstitution after alpha-beta-depleted transplantation in children (dated by TCRdb to the mid-2010s). The intended sense of this specimen's treatment or condition label: allogeneic hematopoietic cell transplantation with graft depleted of TCRalphabeta T cells and CD19 B cells. Library preparation employed PCR. For sequencing, an Illumina HiSeq 2500 was employed. To normalize quantification of the TCRbeta repertoire, the TCR libraries were built with molecular barcoding that relied on unique molecular identifiers. Using fastp at Q25 and MiXCR, TCRdb reprocessed the public reads and kept productive beta chains. All rows with the same CDR3 protein become a single entry with the most common DNA and genes. This sample gives over 90,000 distinct CDR3 sequences in total; around 7% of them show up just once. In total, the top ten clones hold less than 20% of the sample.

Sequencing was performed on PBMCs, taken before TCRalphabeta/CD19-depleted stem cell transplant. All receptors derive from a boy younger than 10 with acute lymphoblastic leukemia, due to receive a stem cell transplant.

This clonotype has a count of ten or more. V gene TRBV21-1 combines with J gene TRBJ2-1; whether TRBD1, the table's D call, matches the DNA was not checked. TRBV21-1 is an annotated pseudogene. This CDR3 contains 17 residues. The CDR3 sequence: CASSNRVVWTTNNEQFF. The CDR3 coding sequence is TGTGCCAGCAGCAACCGCGTCGTTTGGACAACTAACAATGAGCAGTTCTTC.

This clonotype was counted a few times. The rearrangement links TRBV5-1 to TRBJ1-3, with D perhaps TRBD1 (5 bases). CDR3 length: 13 amino acids. The germline V gene has CDR1 SGHRS and CDR2 YFSETQ. The ends were cut back, 4 bases at V and 4 bases at J, with 9 bases in the middle. The CDR3 spells CASSIRQGNTIYF. The DNA for the CDR3 is TGCGCCAGCAGCATACGACAGGGAAACACCATATATTTT.

This clonotype showed up many times. The chain combines TRBV5-6 with TRBJ1-5; D unresolved. Trimming removed 0 bases from V and 7 bases from J, with 14 bases in between. The germline gives CDR1 SGHDT, CDR2 YYEEEE. The CDR3 is 15 amino acids. CDR3 in DNA: TGTGCCAGCAGCTTGGCCGGCGGCCGGGGACAGCCCCAGCATTTT. Translated: CASSLAGGRGQPQHF. The full variable domain, completed using reference TRBV5-6 and TRBJ1-5, is DAGVTQSPTHLIKTRGQQVTLRCSPKSGHDTVSWYQQALGQGPQFIFQYYEEEERQRGNFPDRFSGHQFPNYSSELNVNALLLGDSALYLCASSLAGGRGQPQHFGDGTRLSIL.

This clonotype was found many times. The rearrangement links TRBV5-6 to TRBJ2-7; D unclear. Germline V gene data show CDR1 as SGHDT and CDR2 as YYEEEE. The CDR3 length is 15 residues. Trimming took 1 base from V and 0 from J, leaving 11 bases between them. The CDR3 DNA reads as TGTGCCAGCAGCTTGATCGCCCTTGACTCCTACGAGCAGTACTTC. Amino acid sequence: CASSLIALDSYEQYF.

This clonotype appeared a few times. This chain connects TRBV7-9 to TRBJ2-5; 8 bases line up with TRBD1. The CDR3 runs 15 residues. With V trimmed by 1 base and J by 7 bases, 8 bases remained unmatched. The germline V gene encodes CDR1 SEHNR and CDR2 FQNEAQ (reference sequence). This CDR3 is CASSLEGTGRGTQYF. CDR3 nucleotide sequence: TGTGCCAGCAGCTTAGAGGGGACAGGCCGGGGGACCCAGTACTTC.

This clonotype was seen at least ten times. This rearrangement joins TRBV19 to TRBJ2-3; a possible D gene is TRBD1 (5 bases). The length of the CDR3 is 12 residues. CDR1 LNHDA and CDR2 SQIVND come from the germline V gene (reference sequence). V lost 5 bases, J lost 4 bases, and 7 bases lay in between. The CDR3 region has the DNA TGTGCCAGTAGTGTCAGGGCAGATACGCAGTATTTT. It codes for CASSVRADTQYF.

This clonotype was counted many times. The chain uses TRBV20-1 and TRBJ1-1; tentative D call: TRBD1 (5 bases). This CDR3 is 11 amino acids long. Germline-derived CDR1 and CDR2 are DFQATT and SNEGSKA (reference sequence). Trimming removed 0 bases from V and 9 bases from J, with 8 bases in between. For the CDR3, the DNA is TGCAGTGCTAGAGATGCAGGGAAAGCTTTCTTT. Its translation is CSARDAGKAFF.

The CDR3 loop is CSVERPGGEHSTDTQYF. DNA for the CDR3: TGCAGCGTTGAAAGGCCAGGGGGCGAGCATAGCACAGATACGCAGTATTTT. This chain uses TRBV29-1 with TRBJ2-3; 8 bases align to TRBD1. This CDR3 contains 17 residues. Germline assignment: CDR1 SQVTM and CDR2 ANQGSEA. Unmatched junction bases numbered 10, after V lost 2 bases and J lost 0 bases.

This clonotype was seen ten or more times. V and J are TRBV20-1 and TRBJ2-5, with D unresolved. The V end was cut by 6 bases, the J end by 2 bases, with 7 bases between. The CDR3 contains 11 residues. Germline V gene data show CDR1 as DFQATT and CDR2 as SNEGSKA (reference sequence). The CDR3 DNA sequence: TGCAGTGCCCAGAAACAAGAGACCCAGTACTTC. Translating gives CSAQKQETQYF.

This clonotype has more than one count but fewer than ten. The CDR3 sequence is CASTLTIGGPTGELFF. DNA of the CDR3: TGTGCCAGCACTCTCACAATCGGGGGTCCCACCGGGGAGCTGTTTTTT. The chain couples TRBV6-1 to TRBJ2-2; maybe TRBD2 (6 bases). The CDR3 extends over 16 amino acids. Trimming pared 7 bases from V and 4 bases from J, leaving 19 bases between. CDR1 MNHNS and CDR2 SASEGT come from the germline V gene.

The CDR3 DNA is TGCAGTGCTAGAGCAGGGGGCTCCTATAGCAATCAGCCCCAGCATTTT. Translation: CSARAGGSYSNQPQHF. The V gene is TRBV20-1, the J gene TRBJ1-5; 8 nucleotides match TRBD1. Germline V gene data show CDR1 as DFQATT and CDR2 as SNEGSKA (reference sequence). Unmatched junction bases numbered 5, after V lost 1 base and J lost 0 bases. CDR3 length: 16 residues.

This clonotype has ten or more counts. The chain carries TRBV20-1 and TRBJ1-6; D remains unclear. V shed 1 base and J shed 6 bases, with 4 bases lying between them. There are 12 residues in the CDR3. The germline gives CDR1 DFQATT, CDR2 SNEGSKA (reference sequence). CDR3 DNA sequence: TGCAGTGCTAGAGGCTTTAATTCACCCCTCCACTTT. Protein sequence: CSARGFNSPLHF.

This clonotype was seen many times. This chain connects TRBV7-2 to TRBJ2-2; 8 nucleotides match TRBD2. The CDR3 contains 13 residues. The germline V gene has CDR1 SGHTA and CDR2 FQGNSA. V lost 7 bases and J lost 6; bases outside the gene matches: 4. The CDR3 region is CASNAAGAGELFF. The CDR3 DNA reads as TGTGCCAGCAATGCAGCGGGGGCCGGGGAGCTGTTTTTT.

At least ten counts were recorded for this clonotype. This chain links TRBV12-3 or TRBV12-4 with TRBJ1-5, with TRBD1 matching over 8 bases. The ends lost 5 bases at V and 9 bases at J; junction bases unmatched: 3. The CDR3 covers 12 residues. CDR3 DNA: TGTGCCAGCAGTATAACAGGGGGGCCCCAGCATTTT. Translating it yields CASSITGGPQHF.

J is TRBJ2-1 and V is TRBV6-5, with TRBD1 identical over 10 bases. The CDR3 is 16 amino acids. Trimming removed 0 bases from V and 9 bases from J; junction bases left unmatched: 8. Germline V gene sequence: CDR1 MNHEY, CDR2 SVGAGI. DNA of the CDR3: TGTGCCAGCAGTTACTCGACAGGGGGCCTTGGGATTGAGCAGTTCTTC. It yields the protein CASSYSTGGLGIEQFF.

This clonotype has a count of ten or more. The chain combines TRBV12-3 or TRBV12-4 with TRBJ2-7; a possible D gene is TRBD2 (5 bases). V was trimmed by 3 bases and J by 0 bases, leaving 15 bases between them. This CDR3 has 16 amino acids. CDR3 residues: CASSFFGVRASYEQYF. CDR3 DNA sequence: TGTGCCAGCAGTTTTTTTGGTGTGCGGGCCTCCTACGAGCAGTACTTC.

This clonotype was recorded at least ten times. The V and J genes are TRBV5-1 and TRBJ2-5, with TRBD2 identical over 13 bases. This CDR3 spans 16 amino acids. The junction had 6 bases not matched to a gene; V was cut back by 5 bases and J by 2 bases. Germline V gene data show CDR1 as SGHRS and CDR2 as YFSETQ. CDR3 in DNA: TGCGCCAGCAGTTCGGGGGGACTAGCGGGGCAAGAGACCCAGTACTTC. It yields the protein CASSSGGLAGQETQYF.

J is TRBJ2-7 and V is TRBV20-1; D not certain. This CDR3 contains 14 residues. CDR1 is DFQATT and CDR2 is SNEGSKA in the germline V gene (reference sequence). V lost 1 base and J lost 6, with 16 bases in between. In DNA, the CDR3 is TGCAGTGCTAGAGCTGGGATCCCCCTGGCCGAGCAGTACTTC. It encodes CSARAGIPLAEQYF.

This clonotype occurred many times. The V and J genes are TRBV27 and TRBJ2-1, with 8 bases fitting TRBD2. Trimming took 2 bases from V and 8 from J; bases not matched to a gene: 5. CDR3 size: 14 residues. In germline, CDR1 is MNHEY, CDR2 SMNVEV (reference sequence). In DNA, the CDR3 is TGTGCCAGCAGTTTAAGCGGGGGAGGCCATGAGCAGTTCTTC. Amino acid sequence: CASSLSGGGHEQFF.

This clonotype was counted many times. CDR3 residues: CASSFTGLTYEQYF. In DNA form, the CDR3 reads TGTGCCAGCAGCTTTACAGGTCTTACCTACGAGCAGTACTTC. The V gene is TRBV7-9, the J gene TRBJ2-7; a possible D gene is TRBD1 (5 bases). The CDR3 has 14 amino acids. Germline values: CDR1 SEHNR, CDR2 FQNEAQ (reference sequence). V lost 3 bases, J lost 2 bases, and 11 bases lay in between.

The V call is TRBV7-9, the J call TRBJ1-1, with 7 bases identical to TRBD1. Germline loops: CDR1 SEHNR, CDR2 FQNEAQ (reference sequence). The J segment lost 4 bases and the V segment lost 5 bases, leaving 7 bases of the junction unmatched. The CDR3 extends over 14 amino acids. CDR3: CASSGGGWSTEAFF. Written as DNA, the CDR3 is TGTGCCAGCAGCGGAGGGGGCTGGAGCACTGAAGCTTTCTTT.

The chain combines TRBV6-4 with TRBJ2-3; tentative D call: TRBD1 (5 bases). Trimming removed 0 bases at V and 3 bases at J, with 10 bases between. CDR1 is MRHNA and CDR2 is SNTAGT in the germline V gene. This CDR3 contains 15 residues. The CDR3 region has the DNA TGTGCCAGCAGTGACTCGGGGCAGCTAACAGATACGCAGTATTTT. The encoded protein is CASSDSGQLTDTQYF.

This clonotype was found many times. The chain is built from TRBV13 and TRBJ2-3; TRBD2 matches at 9 bases. This CDR3 has 16 residues. Germline V lookup: CDR1 PRHDT, CDR2 FYEKMQ (reference sequence). V was clipped by 5 bases and J by 4 bases; unmatched bases: 10. CDR3 sequence: CASSPTLAGNPDTQYF. CDR3 DNA: TGTGCCAGCAGCCCGACCCTAGCGGGGAATCCAGATACGCAGTATTTT.

The sample holds many counts of this clonotype. J is TRBJ2-7 and V is TRBV6-5, with D perhaps assigned TRBD1 or TRBD2 (5 bases each). Between the trimmed V and J ends, which lost 8 bases and 3 bases, there was a span of 14 bases. The length of the CDR3 is 13 residues. Germline V gene sequence: CDR1 MNHEY, CDR2 SVGAGI. DNA for the CDR3: TGTGCCAGCCAAGAAGGGGAGAGCTACGAGCAGTACTTC. Protein product: CASQEGESYEQYF.

J is TRBJ2-3 and V is TRBV12-3 or TRBV12-4, with 12 bases matching TRBD2. The CDR3 is 15 amino acids. The ends lost 6 bases at V and 5 bases at J; junction bases unmatched: 6. The CDR3 coding sequence is TGTGCCAGCAGAGGGCTAGCGGGGGGGCAAGATACGCAGTATTTT. This gives the protein CASRGLAGGQDTQYF.

This clonotype has only a few counts. V is TRBV7-2 and J is TRBJ1-6; D ambiguous. V was trimmed by 5 bases and J by 3 bases, leaving 11 bases between them. CDR3 length: 15 residues. Germline CDR1 reads SGHTA; CDR2 reads FQGNSA. Here the CDR3 DNA reads TGTGCCAGCAGCCCCCGGGATTTCTATAATTCACCCCTCCACTTT. Its translation is CASSPRDFYNSPLHF.

This clonotype was recorded many times. The chain uses TRBV3-1 and TRBJ1-2, with D uncertain. Germline V CDR1 and CDR2: LGHDT, YNNKEL (reference sequence). The CDR3 consists of 11 residues. V was cut by 8 bases and J by 0 bases, with 4 bases left in between. The DNA for the CDR3 is TGTGCCAGCGGACCTAACTATGGCTACACCTTC. Translating it yields CASGPNYGYTF. Using reference TRBV3-1 and TRBJ1-2 for the parts outside the CDR3, the full variable domain is DTAVSQTPKYLVTQMGNDKSIKCEQNLGHDTMYWYKQDSKKFLKIMFSYNNKELIINETVPNRFSPKSPDKAHLNLHINSLELGDSAVYFCASGPNYGYTFGSGTRLTVV.

This clonotype has more than one count but fewer than ten. The gene calls are TRBV18 and TRBJ1-5; maybe TRBD1 (5 bases). Trimming stripped 2 bases from V and 3 bases from J, with 11 bases between. CDR1 and CDR2 (germline): KGHSH, LQKENI. The length of the CDR3 is 15 residues. The CDR3 DNA follows: TGTGCCAGCTCACCAGGAGCAGGGACCAATCAGCCCCAGCATTTT. Amino acids: CASSPGAGTNQPQHF. The variable domain in full, completed from reference TRBV18 and TRBJ1-5, reads NAGVMQNPRHLVRRRGQEARLRCSPMKGHSHVYWYRQLPEEGLKFMVYLQKENIIDESGMPKERFSAEFPKEGPSILRIQQVVRGDSAAYFCASSPGAGTNQPQHFGDGTRLSIL.

The chain's CDR3 is CASSGGGGFNSPLHF. The CDR3 bases are TGTGCCAGCAGCGGTGGGGGGGGCTTTAATTCACCCCTCCACTTT. The chain couples TRBV9 to TRBJ1-6, with D possibly matching TRBD1 (6 bases). V dropped 3 bases and J dropped 6 bases, with 13 bases sitting between them. Germline assignment: CDR1 SGDLS and CDR2 YYNGEE. This CDR3 has 15 amino acids.